The sequence of this TCR beta chain was determined in a study of blood T cell repertoires in COVID-19. Looking at the study overall: From the United States, Italy and Spain came samples of acute and convalescent COVID-19. The analysed material was cDNA or gDNA that came from T cells, B-cell-depleted T cells, or PBMCs.

As originally analysed: Estimation of nucleated cell counts relied on the amplification of reference gene primers. Assay: immunoSEQ multiplex PCR; the TCRdb copy retains only in-frame clones and omits some. The V and J calls and clone size were taken over from that table, and D and trimming were inferred from the DNA. The sample lists 40,000 or so clones, around 75% occurring once. Deletions cut 7 bases from V and 3 bases from J, with 7 bases between. Germline CDR1 reads LNHDA; CDR2 reads SQIVND (reference sequence). There are 12 residues in the CDR3. Sequencing was done on a sample of peripheral blood. The chain couples TRBV19 to TRBJ1-3; D is ambiguous. The TCR sequence derives from an elderly man with acute or convalescent COVID-19. The CDR3 protein is CASKADGNTIYF. CDR3 nucleotides: TGTGCCAGTAAAGCTGATGGAAACACCATATATTTT. Full variable domain (outside the CDR3, taken from reference TRBV19 and TRBJ1-3): DGGITQSPKYLFRKEGQNVTLSCEQNLNHDAMYWYRQDPGQGLRLIYYSQIVNDFQKGDIAEGYSVSREKKESFPLTVTSAQKNPTAFYLCASKADGNTIYFGEGSWLTVV.